What follows are 18 T cell receptor beta chains derived from one specimen sequenced in a study of blood T cell repertoires in COVID-19. The data were produced by immunoSEQ multiplex PCR, yet TCRdb's version contains in-frame clones alone and is incomplete. Of under 100,000 clones in the sample, just under 80% were seen once. Sequenced material: peripheral blood. The origin of the receptors is a man between 60 and 75 years old with COVID-19, enrolled during active disease.

The rearrangement uses TRBV9 and TRBJ1-1, with D unclear. The CDR3 has 15 residues. Germline CDR1 SGDLS, CDR2 YYNGEE. The V end was cut by 1 base, the J end by 0 bases, with 10 bases between. CDR3 nucleotide sequence: TGTGCCAGCAGCGTAACGGGTCAAATGAACACTGAAGCTTTCTTT. Translation: CASSVTGQMNTEAFF. Looking up the rest from reference TRBV9 and TRBJ1-1 gives the full variable domain: DSGVTQTPKHLITATGQRVTLRCSPRSGDLSVYWYQQSLDQGLQFLIQYYNGEERAKGNILERFSAQQFPDLHSELNLSSLELGDSALYFCASSVTGQMNTEAFFGQGTRLTVV.

The chain recombines TRBV9 with TRBJ1-3, with D possibly being TRBD1 (5 bases). V was clipped by 9 bases and J by 0 bases, with 13 bases between them. There are 14 residues in the CDR3. The V gene's germline CDR1 is SGDLS and CDR2 YYNGEE. The CDR3 region is CATGAGSSGNTIYF. CDR3 nucleotide sequence: TGTGCCACTGGGGCGGGGAGCTCTGGAAACACCATATATTTT.

The V gene is TRBV18, the J gene TRBJ2-7, with TRBD1 identical over 12 bases. The trim removed 3 bases at V and 7 bases at J, leaving 7 bases unmatched. Germline V lookup: CDR1 KGHSH, CDR2 LQKENI. This CDR3 is built from 15 residues. The CDR3 reads CASSPEGQGANEQYF. CDR3 DNA sequence: TGTGCCAGCTCACCGGAGGGACAGGGGGCGAATGAGCAGTACTTC.

This chain joins TRBV12-3 or TRBV12-4 and TRBJ2-1, with a possible D match to TRBD2 (5 bases). The CDR3 consists of 13 residues. V was shortened by 7 bases and J by 9 bases, with 16 bases between the two germline ends. The CDR3 sequence: CASTTDPRGEQFF. CDR3 DNA: TGTGCCAGCACTACAGACCCCCGGGGTGAGCAGTTCTTC.

The V gene is TRBV7-2, the J gene TRBJ2-5; 9 nucleotides line up with TRBD2. Looked up from germline, CDR1 is SGHTA and CDR2 is FQGNSA. This CDR3 contains 16 residues. The V and J ends lost 3 bases and 5 bases, in that order; junction bases with no gene match: 10. CDR3 protein: CASSLSTGGGAETQYF. The CDR3 DNA is TGTGCCAGCAGCTTGTCTACTGGCGGGGGGGCGGAGACCCAGTACTTC.

This clone was detected only a few times. This rearrangement joins TRBV9 to TRBJ1-2, with D uncertain. The CDR3 has 15 residues. V shed 1 base and J shed 8 bases, with 18 bases lying between them. Germline V CDR1 and CDR2: SGDLS, YYNGEE. The CDR3 DNA sequence: TGTGCCAGCAGCGTATCTCTGGGCAGAACTCGCGGCTACACCTTC. It translates to CASSVSLGRTRGYTF.

This clone was detected only a few times. The chain joins TRBV9 to TRBJ1-1; D not resolved. Germline CDR1 reads SGDLS; CDR2 reads YYNGEE. This CDR3 contains 14 residues. V lost 0 bases and J lost 4, with 10 bases in between. The chain's CDR3 is CASSVGGIGTEAFF. CDR3 DNA sequence: TGTGCCAGCAGCGTAGGCGGAATCGGCACTGAAGCTTTCTTT.

This chain uses TRBV10-3 with TRBJ1-2; 9 positions match TRBD1. Germline trimming cut 10 bases from V and 1 base from J; bases unmatched to any gene: 7. From germline, CDR1 is ENHRY and CDR2 SYGVKD. The CDR3 runs to 14 residues. In DNA form, the CDR3 reads TGTGCCAGTGATACAGGGGGCTTTAACTATGGCTACACCTTC. The encoded protein is CASDTGGFNYGYTF.

CDR3 residues: CASSLDSRRTSFSPLHF. The CDR3 DNA sequence: TGTGCCAGCAGCTTAGATTCGAGACGGACATCGTTTTCACCCCTCCACTTT. The chain combines TRBV7-2 with TRBJ1-6; weak D call: TRBD1 (5 bases). V was shortened by 1 base and J by 9 bases, with 19 bases between the two germline ends. This CDR3 is built from 17 residues. Germline loops: CDR1 SGHTA, CDR2 FQGNSA.

The chain joins TRBV9 to TRBJ2-1; 8 nucleotides line up with TRBD2. Germline CDR1 and CDR2: SGDLS and YYNGEE. The CDR3 runs 15 residues. V shed 0 bases, J shed 8 bases, and the junction held 7 bases outside the gene matches. CDR3 nucleotide sequence: TGTGCCAGCAGCGTAGGAGGGCGGGAGGCCGATGAGCAGTTCTTC. Protein product: CASSVGGREADEQFF.

The gene calls are TRBV3-1 (or the pseudogene TRBV3-2) and TRBJ2-7, with 11 bases fitting TRBD1. Germline V gene data show CDR1 as LGHDT and CDR2 as YNNKEL (reference sequence). The V segment lost 7 bases and the J segment 6 bases; nucleotides outside the gene matches: 8. The length of the CDR3 is 14 residues. This CDR3 is CASKNRDRGGEQYF. CDR3 DNA: TGTGCCAGCAAGAACCGGGACAGGGGGGGCGAGCAGTACTTC.

The genes are TRBV5-6 and TRBJ1-1; D is undetermined. V gave up 0 bases and J gave up 4 bases, with 10 bases separating them. Germline loops: CDR1 SGHDT, CDR2 YYEEEE. The CDR3 has 14 amino acids. The DNA for the CDR3 is TGTGCCAGCAGCTTGGGGCAGGTAGGCACTGAAGCTTTCTTT. Translation: CASSLGQVGTEAFF.

This sequence joins TRBV9 and TRBJ1-3; 7 nucleotides match TRBD1. The CDR3 consists of 15 residues. Germline V gene data show CDR1 as SGDLS and CDR2 as YYNGEE. The trim removed 1 base at V and 2 bases at J, leaving 3 bases unmatched. DNA for the CDR3: TGTGCCAGCAGCGTAAGACAGGGTGCTGGAAACACCATATATTTT. Translating gives CASSVRQGAGNTIYF.

This clone was observed a handful of times. The J gene is TRBJ1-1, the V gene TRBV15; tentatively, D is TRBD1 (6 bases). Germline CDR1 reads LNHNV; CDR2 reads YYDKDF (reference sequence). The V end was cut by 5 bases, the J end by 2 bases, with 12 bases between. The CDR3 consists of 14 residues. This CDR3 reads CATSVRTANTEAFF. As DNA, the CDR3 is TGTGCCACCAGCGTCCGGACAGCCAACACTGAAGCTTTCTTT.

The gene calls are TRBV7-3 and TRBJ2-1, with D perhaps matching TRBD2 (5 bases). Looked up from germline, CDR1 is SGHTA and CDR2 is FQGTGA. V lost 2 bases, J lost 9 bases, and 11 bases lay in between. This CDR3 contains 13 residues. Here the CDR3 DNA reads TGTGCCAGCAGCTTAGACGGGGTGGGTGAGCAGTTCTTC. Translated: CASSLDGVGEQFF.

The rearrangement uses TRBV5-1 and TRBJ2-5, with TRBD2 matching over 13 bases. The length of the CDR3 is 16 residues. With 0 bases clipped from V and 5 bases from J, the junction kept 4 bases outside the gene matches. CDR1 and CDR2 from the germline V gene are SGHRS and YFSETQ. The CDR3 coding sequence is TGCGCCAGCAGCTTGGGGACTAGCGGGGGATGGGAGACCCAGTACTTC. Protein product: CASSLGTSGGWETQYF. The full variable domain, in which reference TRBV5-1 and TRBJ2-5 provide the parts outside the CDR3, is KAGVTQTPRYLIKTRGQQVTLSCSPISGHRSVSWYQQTPGQGLQFLFEYFSETQRNKGNFPGRFSGRQFSNSRSEMNVSTLELGDSALYLCASSLGTSGGWETQYFGPGTRLLVL.

The rearrangement uses TRBV6-5 and TRBJ1-2; no reliable D call. Trimming shortened V by 0 bases and J by 8 bases, and 16 bases separated the two germline ends. The CDR3 runs 15 residues. CDR1 and CDR2 from the germline V gene are MNHEY and SVGAGI. The CDR3 spells CASSYSRTLQRGYTF. In DNA form, the CDR3 reads TGTGCCAGCAGTTACTCGAGAACCCTCCAGCGGGGCTACACCTTC.

The genes are TRBV21-1 and TRBJ2-5; the D segment call TRBD1 is taken from the table without a DNA check. TRBV21-1 is annotated as a pseudogene. The CDR3 is 17 residues long. In nucleotides, the CDR3 is TGTGCCAGCAGCGAAGATTATCCGGGACAATCTTTGGAGACCCAGTACTTC. Translating it yields CASSEDYPGQSLETQYF.